The TCR beta chain under discussion was sequenced for a study of radiation and T cells in renal cell carcinoma. About the research overall: Nephrectomy followed 15 Gy stereotactic body radiation by 4 weeks.

The assay was immunoSEQ multiplex PCR, and TCRdb's table has in-frame clones only and misses some. The sample records more than 65,000 clones, 80% to 90% being singletons. From germline, CDR1 is LNHDA and CDR2 SQIVND (reference sequence). The CDR3 length is 12 residues. V shed 5 bases and J shed 2 bases, with 6 bases lying between them. The time point was: blood 2 weeks post-SBRT. Documented treatment: 15 Gy SBRT to primary tumor, nephrectomy 4 weeks later. The patient's renal cell carcinoma had clear cell pathology. The sample consisted of blood, taken from a patient whose treatment included radiotherapy and nephrectomy. The V and J genes are TRBV19 and TRBJ1-2; D call uncertain. The TCR sequence derives from a woman aged 45-65 years with renal cell carcinoma. Written as DNA, the CDR3 is TGTGCCAGTAGTGTGACAAACTATGGCTACACCTTC. Encoded protein: CASSVTNYGYTF.